These T cell receptor beta chains were read from a single sample in a study of blood T cells in healthy people across ages. One entry per CDR3 protein, called by TCRdb with MiXCR from the 5' RACE reads. The top ten hold roughly 20% of the sample, which has under 1,000,000 distinct CDR3 sequences, about 47% seen once. The sample taken for sequencing was blood. The receptors here all came from an older man in good health. The CDR3 runs from the conserved cysteine through the conserved F or W. The D gene is left open where the match is weak. Some rows have no size entry. The others give once, few or many, or a class for an expanded clone.

j_gene: TRBJ2-5
d_gene: .
v_gene: TRBV28
abundance: .
CDR3aa: CASSDRTLIPPYF
CDR3nt: TGTGCCAGCAGTGATCGGACGCTAATCCCCCCGTACTTC

j_gene: TRBJ2-5
d_gene: .
v_gene: TRBV7-7
abundance: .
CDR3aa: CASSLNGEKETQYF
CDR3nt: TGTGCCAGCAGCTTAAATGGAGAGAAAGAGACCCAGTACTTC

j_gene: TRBJ1-6
d_gene: .
v_gene: TRBV18
abundance: .
CDR3aa: CASSPPNGQDGSPLHF
CDR3nt: TGTGCCAGCTCACCACCCAACGGCCAGGACGGCTCACCCCTCCACTTT

j_gene: TRBJ2-5
d_gene: .
v_gene: TRBV15
abundance: .
CDR3aa: CATSIGPKETQYF
CDR3nt: TGTGCCACCAGCATCGGACCAAAAGAGACCCAGTACTTC

j_gene: TRBJ1-5
d_gene: .
v_gene: TRBV12-3/TRBV12-4
abundance: few
CDR3aa: CASSPDGSNQPQHF
CDR3nt: TGTGCCAGCAGTCCCGACGGCTCTAATCAGCCCCAGCATTTT

j_gene: TRBJ2-7
d_gene: TRBD2
v_gene: TRBV10-3
abundance: .
CDR3aa: CAISESISGSIYEQYF
CDR3nt: TGTGCCATCAGTGAGTCGATTAGCGGGAGTATTTACGAGCAGTACTTC

j_gene: TRBJ1-2
d_gene: TRBD1
v_gene: TRBV29-1
abundance: few
CDR3aa: CSVGQGADNYGYTF
CDR3nt: TGCAGCGTTGGACAGGGGGCAGATAACTATGGCTACACCTTC

j_gene: TRBJ1-5
d_gene: .
v_gene: TRBV2
abundance: .
CDR3aa: CASSNGPGQPQHF
CDR3nt: TGTGCCAGCAGCAATGGGCCCGGTCAGCCCCAGCATTTT

j_gene: TRBJ2-7
d_gene: .
v_gene: TRBV11-2
abundance: .
CDR3aa: CASSSSPPIYNEQYF
CDR3nt: TGTGCCAGCAGCTCTAGCCCACCGATCTACAATGAGCAGTACTTC

j_gene: TRBJ2-7
d_gene: TRBD1
v_gene: TRBV27
abundance: .
CDR3aa: CASSLIIGTGVREQYF
CDR3nt: TGTGCCAGCAGTTTAATTATCGGGACAGGGGTCCGCGAGCAGTACTTC

j_gene: TRBJ2-3
d_gene: TRBD1
v_gene: TRBV28
abundance: few
CDR3aa: CATGQGVADTQYF
CDR3nt: TGTGCCACCGGACAGGGGGTAGCAGATACGCAGTATTTT

j_gene: TRBJ2-1
d_gene: TRBD2
v_gene: TRBV27
abundance: few
CDR3aa: CASSSGLAVNNEQFF
CDR3nt: TGTGCCAGCAGTTCGGGACTAGCGGTTAACAATGAGCAGTTCTTC

j_gene: TRBJ2-7
d_gene: .
v_gene: TRBV28
abundance: few
CDR3aa: CASTVGTSNYEQYF
CDR3nt: TGTGCCAGCACCGTCGGGACATCAAACTACGAGCAGTACTTC

j_gene: TRBJ2-6
d_gene: .
v_gene: TRBV7-2
abundance: many
CDR3aa: CASSLDNSGANVLTF
CDR3nt: TGTGCCAGCAGCTTAGACAACTCTGGGGCCAACGTCCTGACTTTC

j_gene: TRBJ2-7
d_gene: TRBD2
v_gene: TRBV28
abundance: few
CDR3aa: CASSRYSGIYNEQYF
CDR3nt: TGTGCCAGCAGTCGATATAGCGGGATTTACAATGAGCAGTACTTC

j_gene: TRBJ2-1
d_gene: .
v_gene: TRBV14
abundance: many
CDR3aa: CASSQVNEQFF
CDR3nt: TGTGCCAGCAGCCAAGTGAATGAGCAGTTCTTC

j_gene: TRBJ2-4
d_gene: TRBD1
v_gene: TRBV6-2/TRBV6-3
abundance: many
CDR3aa: CASSPGTGRNIQYF
CDR3nt: TGTGCCAGCAGCCCGGGGACAGGGCGTAACATTCAGTACTTC

j_gene: TRBJ2-1
d_gene: TRBD2
v_gene: TRBV5-6
abundance: .
CDR3aa: CASSWTSEFVQFF
CDR3nt: TGTGCCAGCAGCTGGACTAGCGAGTTCGTGCAGTTCTTC

j_gene: TRBJ2-1
d_gene: TRBD2
v_gene: TRBV29-1
abundance: .
CDR3aa: CSVVRAGGTYNEQFF
CDR3nt: TGCAGCGTTGTTCGGGCGGGGGGGACCTACAATGAGCAGTTCTTC

j_gene: TRBJ1-1
d_gene: .
v_gene: TRBV5-1
abundance: .
CDR3aa: CASSLGFQTEAFF
CDR3nt: TGCGCCAGCAGCTTGGGCTTCCAGACTGAAGCTTTCTTT

j_gene: TRBJ1-2
d_gene: .
v_gene: TRBV7-8
abundance: .
CDR3aa: CASGGTEANYGYTF
CDR3nt: TGTGCCAGCGGCGGGACCGAAGCTAACTATGGCTACACCTTC

j_gene: TRBJ2-6
d_gene: .
v_gene: TRBV27
abundance: few
CDR3aa: CASSQGNTGANVLTF
CDR3nt: TGTGCCAGCAGTCAAGGGAACACTGGGGCCAACGTCCTGACTTTC

j_gene: TRBJ1-1
d_gene: .
v_gene: TRBV29-1
abundance: .
CDR3aa: CSVETPEAFF
CDR3nt: TGCAGCGTCGAAACCCCTGAAGCTTTCTTT

j_gene: TRBJ2-7
d_gene: .
v_gene: TRBV6-5
abundance: .
CDR3aa: CASSLKANYEQYF
CDR3nt: TGTGCCTCCTCCTTGAAGGCAAATTACGAGCAGTACTTC

j_gene: TRBJ1-1
d_gene: .
v_gene: TRBV2
abundance: .
CDR3aa: CARGGTADGEAFF
CDR3nt: TGTGCCAGGGGGGGGACGGCAGACGGGGAAGCTTTCTTT

j_gene: TRBJ2-1
d_gene: .
v_gene: TRBV12-3/TRBV12-4
abundance: .
CDR3aa: CASSLVVRADEQFF
CDR3nt: TGTGCCAGCAGTTTAGTCGTGAGGGCCGATGAGCAGTTCTTC

j_gene: TRBJ1-5
d_gene: TRBD1
v_gene: TRBV28
abundance: .
CDR3aa: CASSLRQGQGNQPQHF
CDR3nt: TGTGCCAGCAGCCTTAGACAGGGTCAGGGCAATCAGCCCCAGCATTTT

j_gene: TRBJ2-7
d_gene: TRBD2
v_gene: TRBV24-1
abundance: .
CDR3aa: CARGGAGGSSYEQYF
CDR3nt: TGTGCCAGAGGAGGGGCGGGAGGGAGCTCCTACGAGCAGTACTTC

j_gene: TRBJ2-7
d_gene: TRBD2
v_gene: TRBV28
abundance: .
CDR3aa: CASSYQRGVYEQYF
CDR3nt: TGTGCCAGCAGTTACCAGCGGGGGGTCTACGAGCAGTACTTC

j_gene: TRBJ2-5
d_gene: .
v_gene: TRBV5-1
abundance: .
CDR3aa: CASSLEGTGETQYF
CDR3nt: TGCGCCAGCAGCTTGGAGGGGACCGGGGAGACCCAGTACTTC

j_gene: TRBJ2-3
d_gene: .
v_gene: TRBV7-6
abundance: .
CDR3aa: CASSLLVGSTDTQYF
CDR3nt: TGTGCCAGCAGCTTATTGGTGGGAAGCACAGATACGCAGTATTTT

j_gene: TRBJ2-1
d_gene: .
v_gene: TRBV5-6
abundance: .
CDR3aa: CASSQLGWEYNEQFF
CDR3nt: TGTGCCAGCAGCCAGTTGGGGTGGGAGTACAATGAGCAGTTCTTC

j_gene: TRBJ2-5
d_gene: TRBD2
v_gene: TRBV6-1
abundance: .
CDR3aa: CASTRTSASAQETQYF
CDR3nt: TGTGCTAGCACCAGGACTAGCGCGAGCGCCCAAGAGACCCAGTACTTC

j_gene: TRBJ2-3
d_gene: .
v_gene: TRBV27
abundance: few
CDR3aa: CASRPIASSTDTQYF
CDR3nt: TGTGCCAGCAGGCCTATAGCGTCTAGCACAGATACGCAGTATTTT

j_gene: TRBJ2-2
d_gene: .
v_gene: TRBV20-1
abundance: .
CDR3aa: CSARDKLTRSTGELFF
CDR3nt: TGCAGTGCTAGGGATAAACTGACCCGAAGCACCGGGGAGCTGTTTTTT

j_gene: TRBJ1-1
d_gene: TRBD1
v_gene: TRBV18
abundance: few
CDR3aa: CASSTGQGETEAFF
CDR3nt: TGTGCCAGCTCAACGGGACAGGGGGAGACTGAAGCTTTCTTT

j_gene: TRBJ2-7
d_gene: .
v_gene: TRBV16
abundance: many
CDR3aa: CASSQGTVPYEQYF
CDR3nt: TGTGCCAGCAGCCAGGGGACCGTCCCCTACGAGCAGTACTTC